The next 5 T cell receptor beta chains were all read from a single sample in a study of cytomegalovirus exposure and HLA in healthy donors. Only in-frame clones appear in the TCRdb table, and some are missing; sequencing was by immunoSEQ multiplex PCR. The sample lists some 240,000 clones; roughly 80% were seen once. Sequencing was carried out using PBMCs. These receptors came from a woman aged 18-30 years in good health and CMV-seronegative.

The V and J genes are TRBV7-7 and TRBJ2-5; weak D call: TRBD1 (6 bases). The germline gives CDR1 SSHAT, CDR2 FNYEAQ (reference sequence). This CDR3 is 14 amino acids long. V was clipped by 1 base and J by 3 bases, with 9 bases between them. CDR3 DNA: TGTGCCAGCAGCTTAGGTTGGACAGAAGAGACCCAGTACTTC. It yields the protein CASSLGWTEETQYF. Full variable domain (missing parts from reference TRBV7-7 and TRBJ2-5): GAGVSQSPRYKVTKRGQDVTLRCDPISSHATLYWYQQALGQGPEFLTYFNYEAQPDKSGLPSDRFSAERPEGSISTLTIQRTEQRDSAMYRCASSLGWTEETQYFGPGTRLLVL.

J is TRBJ1-2 and V is TRBV28, with TRBD1 matching 8 bases. V was pared by 6 bases and J by 4 bases, with 10 bases of the junction left unmatched. Germline V CDR1 and CDR2: MDHEN, SYDVKM. The CDR3 totals 15 residues. The CDR3: CASRLSTGTGYGYTF. Written as DNA, the CDR3 is TGTGCCAGCAGACTCAGTACCGGGACAGGCTATGGCTACACCTTC.

The genes are TRBV18 and TRBJ2-7; 8 bases agree with TRBD1. V trimming: 5 bases; J trimming: 3 bases; junction bases outside the gene matches: 9. CDR3 length: 15 amino acids. Germline assignment: CDR1 KGHSH and CDR2 LQKENI. This CDR3 reads CASSDRDRNFYEQYF. DNA of the CDR3: TGTGCCAGCTCAGACCGGGACAGGAACTTCTACGAGCAGTACTTC.

This clone was counted between two and nine times. The chain has TRBV7-2 and TRBJ1-1; D is possibly TRBD1 (6 bases). In germline, CDR1 is SGHTA, CDR2 FQGNSA. V lost 4 bases to trimming and J lost 8 bases, with 20 bases between them. The CDR3 runs to 15 residues. CDR3 amino acids: CASSSEIQGITEAFF. The CDR3 bases are TGTGCCAGCAGCTCCGAAATACAGGGTATCACCGAAGCTTTCTTT.

The chain links TRBV28 to TRBJ1-1; D call uncertain. V was clipped by 5 bases and J by 8 bases, with 12 bases between them. This CDR3 is 12 amino acids long. Germline CDR1 MDHEN, CDR2 SYDVKM. CDR3 sequence (DNA): TGTGCCAGCAGTCTCTCTAAACTGGAAGCTTTCTTT. It specifies CASSLSKLEAFF.